The T cell receptor (beta chain) described here comes from a study of shared clonotypes between healthy human individuals. Sequencing used immunoSEQ multiplex PCR; TCRdb keeps in-frame clones, though not all of them. The repertoire consists of some 2,100,000 clones, with around 95% occurring once and the leading ten covering around 0.13%. This CDR3 has 16 residues. Trimming shortened V by 2 bases and J by 0 bases, and 11 bases separated the two germline ends. Per the germline V gene, CDR1 is MNHEY and CDR2 is SMNVEV (reference sequence). The V gene is TRBV27, the J gene TRBJ1-3; the D is unclear. The sample comprised naive CD4+ T cells sorted from blood. Subset reported: CD45RA+ positively selected. The receptor was derived from a man in his late teens or twenties in good health. The CDR3 protein is CASSLGAWGSGNTIYF. DNA for the CDR3: TGTGCCAGCAGTTTAGGCGCCTGGGGCTCTGGAAACACCATATATTTT.